The 18 T cell receptor beta chains listed next were all sequenced from one sample in a study of cytotoxic CD8 clonotypes in ibrutinib-treated CLL. Repertoires were generated with immunoSEQ multiplex PCR, while TCRdb's copy carries only in-frame clones and drops some. The sample comprises about 130,000 clones, over 60% of which are singletons, and 9.5% to 15% rests with the top ten. Here the sequenced sample was PBMCs, taken after 12 months of ibrutinib treatment. The receptors here all came from a human donor with chronic lymphocytic leukemia.

The V gene is TRBV18, the J gene TRBJ2-4; D might be TRBD2 (6 bases). There are 23 residues in the CDR3. The germline CDR1 and CDR2 sequences are KGHSH and LQKENI. V dropped 5 bases and J dropped 0 bases, with 35 bases sitting between them. The CDR3 sequence: CASSLTGNRPPEGSVVAKNIQYF. For the CDR3, the DNA is TGTGCCAGCTCATTGACCGGGAATCGACCGCCGGAGGGAAGTGTAGTAGCCAAAAACATTCAGTACTTC.

This chain joins TRBV6-5 and TRBJ1-2; 9 nucleotides match TRBD1. The V and J ends lost 4 bases and 4 bases, in that order; junction bases with no gene match: 7. The CDR3 has 15 residues. Germline V gene lookup returns CDR1 MNHEY and CDR2 SVGAGI. CDR3 nucleotide sequence: TGTGCCAGCAGTTTTCCCGGGACAGGGCCCTATGGCTACACCTTC. It translates to CASSFPGTGPYGYTF.

V is TRBV5-4 and J is TRBJ2-3; tentative D call: TRBD2 (6 bases). CDR1 is SGHNT, CDR2 YYREEE, per germline (reference sequence). The length of the CDR3 is 18 residues. V was cut by 0 bases and J by 2 bases, with 19 bases left in between. The DNA for the CDR3 is TGTGCCAGCAGCTTGGGCCTAAGGACTATCCACCACACAGATACGCAGTATTTT. It specifies CASSLGLRTIHHTDTQYF.

The chain links TRBV4-1 to TRBJ2-7, with a weak D call TRBD2 (7 bases). Trimming left V 3 bases short and J 5 bases short, with 26 bases between. The CDR3 consists of 18 residues. Germline values: CDR1 MGHRA, CDR2 YSYEKL. The CDR3, as DNA: TGCGCCAGCAGCCATCCGGCAGGTCCGGGGGGCAATCGGAACGAGCAGTACTTC. It translates to CASSHPAGPGGNRNEQYF.

The chain employs TRBV7-9 and TRBJ1-1; a possible D gene is TRBD1 (5 bases). Germline V gene data show CDR1 as SEHNR and CDR2 as FQNEAQ (reference sequence). The CDR3 totals 11 residues. Trimming removed 3 bases from V and 8 bases from J, with 7 bases in between. CDR3 loop: CASSLGVEAFF. In DNA, the CDR3 is TGTGCCAGCAGCTTGGGGGTGGAAGCTTTCTTT. Full variable domain (remainder filled in from reference TRBV7-9 and TRBJ1-1): DTGVSQNPRHKITKRGQNVTFRCDPISEHNRLYWYRQTLGQGPEFLTYFQNEAQLEKSRLLSDRFSAERPKGSFSTLEIQRTEQGDSAMYLCASSLGVEAFFGQGTRLTVV.

V usage is TRBV4-2 and J usage is TRBJ2-7; no firm D call. Trimming shortened V by 2 bases and J by 7 bases, and 12 bases separated the two germline ends. Per the germline V gene, CDR1 is LGHNA and CDR2 is YNFKEQ. The CDR3 extends over 13 amino acids. This CDR3 is CASSQHRSGEQYF. In DNA, the CDR3 is TGTGCCAGCAGCCAACACAGATCCGGAGAGCAGTACTTC.

The chain employs TRBV9 and TRBJ2-3, with 12 nucleotides matching TRBD2. CDR3 length: 19 amino acids. Per the germline V gene, CDR1 is SGDLS and CDR2 is YYNGEE. The V gene end was trimmed by 1 base and the J gene end by 0 bases; junction bases not matched to a gene: 9. The DNA of the CDR3 is TGTGCCAGCAGCGTACTAGGACTAGCGGGATCAACTAGCACAGATACGCAGTATTTT. Protein: CASSVLGLAGSTSTDTQYF. Full variable domain (remainder filled in from reference TRBV9 and TRBJ2-3): DSGVTQTPKHLITATGQRVTLRCSPRSGDLSVYWYQQSLDQGLQFLIQYYNGEERAKGNILERFSAQQFPDLHSELNLSSLELGDSALYFCASSVLGLAGSTSTDTQYFGPGTRLTVL.

The rearrangement links TRBV11-2 to TRBJ1-1; D is ambiguous. Per germline, CDR1 SGHAT and CDR2 FQNNGV. The CDR3 extends over 15 amino acids. V shed 5 bases and J shed 0 bases, with 13 bases lying between them. The CDR3 DNA reads TGTGCCAGCAGCCCTGATTTGGCCTTGAACACTGAAGCTTTCTTT. Its translation is CASSPDLALNTEAFF.

The chain recombines TRBV12-5 with TRBJ2-1; D may be TRBD1 (6 bases). Trimming stripped 6 bases from V and 0 bases from J, with 15 bases between. The CDR3 spans 16 residues. The germline gives CDR1 LGHNT, CDR2 FRNRAP. The CDR3 region is CASGTLQGHSYNEQFF. For the CDR3, the DNA is TGTGCTAGTGGAACCCTCCAGGGACACTCCTACAATGAGCAGTTCTTC.

This chain joins TRBV28 and TRBJ2-3, with 8 positions matching TRBD2. CDR3 size: 16 residues. V was pared by 3 bases and J by 6 bases, with 11 bases of the junction left unmatched. Germline CDR1 reads MDHEN; CDR2 reads SYDVKM. The CDR3 coding sequence is TGTGCCAGCAGTTTGGAACCAGCGGGAGTGTTGGATACGCAGTATTTT. This gives the protein CASSLEPAGVLDTQYF. The entire variable domain, with the rest obtained from reference TRBV28 and TRBJ2-3, is as follows: DVKVTQSSRYLVKRTGEKVFLECVQDMDHENMFWYRQDPGLGLRLIYFSYDVKMKEKGDIPEGYSVSREKKERFSLILESASTNQTSMYLCASSLEPAGVLDTQYFGPGTRLTVL.

The chain recombines TRBV30 with TRBJ2-7; D is perhaps TRBD2 (5 bases). CDR1 and CDR2 from the germline V gene are GTSNPN and SVGIG (reference sequence). CDR3 length equals 14 residues. Deletions cut 1 base from V and 5 bases from J, with 15 bases between. CDR3 bases: TGTGCCTGGAGTGGAGGGAAGGGCCGGGACGAGCAGTACTTC. This codes for CAWSGGKGRDEQYF.

The chain joins TRBV30 to TRBJ1-1; D remains ambiguous. The ends were cut back, 0 bases at V and 2 bases at J, with 10 bases in the middle. This CDR3 has 14 residues. The V gene's germline CDR1 is GTSNPN and CDR2 SVGIG (reference sequence). The CDR3 loop is CAWSVYPANTEAFF. The CDR3 DNA reads TGTGCCTGGAGTGTATATCCAGCTAACACTGAAGCTTTCTTT.

This clone was counted only a few times. The chain uses TRBV19 and TRBJ2-4, with a possible D match to TRBD2 (7 bases). V shed 8 bases and J shed 6 bases, with 14 bases lying between them. CDR3 size: 13 residues. Per germline, CDR1 LNHDA and CDR2 SQIVND (reference sequence). This CDR3 reads CASSTGRGNIQYF. The DNA of the CDR3 is TGTGCCAGTTCTACAGGGAGGGGAAACATTCAGTACTTC.

The gene calls are TRBV4-1 and TRBJ2-5, with 8 bases fitting TRBD1. The V and J ends lost 1 base and 2 bases, in that order; junction bases with no gene match: 6. Germline-derived CDR1 and CDR2 are MGHRA and YSYEKL. The CDR3 length is 16 residues. CDR3 protein: CASSQGSGQGQETQYF. The CDR3 DNA is TGCGCCAGCAGCCAAGGCTCCGGACAGGGACAAGAGACCCAGTACTTC.

The chain combines TRBV29-1 with TRBJ1-1, with a weak D call TRBD1 (5 bases). CDR1 is SQVTM and CDR2 is ANQGSEA in the germline V gene. There are 13 residues in the CDR3. Trimming left V 6 bases short and J 2 bases short, with 13 bases between. The DNA of the CDR3 is TGCAGCGTCTTCCGGGGGTATAACACTGAAGCTTTCTTT. Protein product: CSVFRGYNTEAFF.

The J gene is TRBJ2-7, the V gene TRBV27, with D uncertain. Between the trimmed V and J ends, which lost 5 bases and 2 bases, there was a span of 10 bases. The CDR3 extends over 13 amino acids. The germline CDR1 and CDR2 sequences are MNHEY and SMNVEV (reference sequence). Here the CDR3 DNA reads TGTGCCAGCAGTCAACTTGTTACCTACGAGCAGTACTTC. It encodes CASSQLVTYEQYF.

This clone showed up just a few times. The CDR3 region is CASSRSTEAFF. The CDR3, as DNA: TGTGCCAGCAGTAGGAGTACTGAAGCTTTCTTT. J is TRBJ1-1 and V is TRBV6-5; D is unresolved. Trimming took off 5 bases at V and 5 bases at J, with 6 bases between the two ends. Looked up from germline, CDR1 is MNHEY and CDR2 is SVGAGI. This CDR3 has 11 amino acids.

This clone showed up just a few times. The V gene is TRBV21-1, the J gene TRBJ2-7; the table calls TRBD1, which could not be checked here. TRBV21-1 is an annotated pseudogene. The CDR3 length is 16 residues. This chain's CDR3 is CASSKECEDILYEQYF. CDR3 DNA: TGTGCCAGCAGCAAAGAATGCGAGGACATACTATACGAGCAGTACTTC.